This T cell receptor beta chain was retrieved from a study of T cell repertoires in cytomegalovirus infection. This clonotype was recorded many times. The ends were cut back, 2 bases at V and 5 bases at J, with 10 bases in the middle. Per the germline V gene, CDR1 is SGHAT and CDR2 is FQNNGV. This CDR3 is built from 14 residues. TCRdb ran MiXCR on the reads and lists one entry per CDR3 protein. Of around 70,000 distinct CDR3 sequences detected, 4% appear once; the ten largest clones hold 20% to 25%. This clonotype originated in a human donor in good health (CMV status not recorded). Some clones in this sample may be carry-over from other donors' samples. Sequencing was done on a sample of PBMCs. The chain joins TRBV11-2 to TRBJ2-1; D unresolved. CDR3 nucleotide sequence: TGTGCCAGCAGCTTACTCGGTCAGAACAATGAGCAGTTCTTC. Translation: CASSLLGQNNEQFF.